This entry lists 3 T cell receptor beta chains sequenced from one sample in a study of blood T cell repertoires in COVID-19. This table comes from immunoSEQ multiplex PCR, and its TCRdb copy is limited to in-frame clones, with some not included. The sample contains under 250,000 clones, 70% to 80% of which appear only once. Sequenced material: peripheral blood. All receptors derive from a woman between 40 and 50 years old with COVID-19, enrolled during active disease.

CDR3: CASSFVRGTSVNQGIQYF. CDR3 nucleotide sequence: TGTGCCAGCAGCTTTGTTCGCGGGACTAGCGTAAATCAGGGCATTCAGTACTTC. The chain recombines TRBV12-1 with TRBJ2-4; the table gives TRBD2 as D, unverified against the DNA. TRBV12-1 constitutes a pseudogene. This CDR3 has 18 residues.

This clone was seen just once. V usage is TRBV24-1 and J usage is TRBJ2-3, with TRBD2 identical over 8 bases. J gave up 6 bases and V 4 bases, and 8 bases lay outside the gene matches. Germline values: CDR1 KGHDR, CDR2 SFDVKD. CDR3 length equals 15 residues. This chain's CDR3 is CATSDSGLGYDTQYF. The CDR3 coding sequence is TGTGCCACCAGTGACTCGGGACTAGGGTACGATACGCAGTATTTT.

The rearrangement links TRBV7-6 to TRBJ2-7, with D possibly being TRBD1 (6 bases). Per the germline V gene, CDR1 is SGHVS and CDR2 is FNYEAQ. The CDR3 sequence is 15 residues long. The ends were cut back, 3 bases at V and 5 bases at J, with 17 bases in the middle. The chain's CDR3 is CASSFLDQGNHEQYF. DNA for the CDR3: TGTGCCAGCAGCTTCCTTGATCAGGGGAACCACGAGCAGTACTTC.